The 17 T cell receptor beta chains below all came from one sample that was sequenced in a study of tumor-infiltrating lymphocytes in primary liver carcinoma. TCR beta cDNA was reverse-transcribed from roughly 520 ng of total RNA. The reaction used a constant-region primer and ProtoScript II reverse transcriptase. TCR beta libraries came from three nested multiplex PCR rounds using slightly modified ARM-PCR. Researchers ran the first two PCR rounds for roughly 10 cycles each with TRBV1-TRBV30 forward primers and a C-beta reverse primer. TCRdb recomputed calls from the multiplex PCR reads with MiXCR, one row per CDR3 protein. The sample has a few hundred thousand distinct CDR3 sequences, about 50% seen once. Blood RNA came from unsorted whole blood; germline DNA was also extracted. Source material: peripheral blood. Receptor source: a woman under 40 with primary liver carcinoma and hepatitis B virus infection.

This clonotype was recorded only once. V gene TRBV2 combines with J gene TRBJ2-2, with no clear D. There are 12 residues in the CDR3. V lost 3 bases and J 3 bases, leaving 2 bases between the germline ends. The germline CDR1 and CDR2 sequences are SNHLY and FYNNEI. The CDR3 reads CASSEDTGELFF. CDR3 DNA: TGTGCCAGCAGTGAGGACACCGGGGAGCTGTTTTTT.

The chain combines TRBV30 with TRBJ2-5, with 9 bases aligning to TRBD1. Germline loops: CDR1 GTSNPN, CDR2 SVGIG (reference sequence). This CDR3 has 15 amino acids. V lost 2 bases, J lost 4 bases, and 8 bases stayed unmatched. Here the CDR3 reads CAWSLGTGLPETQYF. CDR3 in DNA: TGTGCCTGGAGTTTGGGGACAGGGCTCCCAGAGACCCAGTACTTC.

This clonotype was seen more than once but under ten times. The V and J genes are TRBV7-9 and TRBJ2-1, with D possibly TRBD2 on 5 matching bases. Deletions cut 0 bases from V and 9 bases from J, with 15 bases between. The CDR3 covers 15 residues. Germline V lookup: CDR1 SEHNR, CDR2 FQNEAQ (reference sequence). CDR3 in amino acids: CASSLATGWPGEQFF. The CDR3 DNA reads TGTGCCAGCAGCTTAGCGACGGGATGGCCAGGTGAGCAGTTCTTC.

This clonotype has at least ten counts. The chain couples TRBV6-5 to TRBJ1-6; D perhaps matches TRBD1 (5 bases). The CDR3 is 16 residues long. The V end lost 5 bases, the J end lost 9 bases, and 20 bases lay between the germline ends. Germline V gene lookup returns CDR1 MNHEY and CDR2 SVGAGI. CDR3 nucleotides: TGTGCCAGCAGTCCGGGACCCTCCTCCGGGAGTTCACCCCTCCACTTT. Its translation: CASSPGPSSGSSPLHF.

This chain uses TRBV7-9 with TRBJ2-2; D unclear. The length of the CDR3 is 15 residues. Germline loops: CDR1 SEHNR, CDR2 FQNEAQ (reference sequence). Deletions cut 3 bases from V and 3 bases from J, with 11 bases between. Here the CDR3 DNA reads TGTGCCAGCAGCTTTCCCGGGCCGTACACCGGGGAGCTGTTTTTT. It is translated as CASSFPGPYTGELFF.

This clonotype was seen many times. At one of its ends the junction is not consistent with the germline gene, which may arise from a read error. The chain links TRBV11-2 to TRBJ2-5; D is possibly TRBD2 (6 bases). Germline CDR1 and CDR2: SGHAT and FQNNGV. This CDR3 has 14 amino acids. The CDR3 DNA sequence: TGCGCCAGCAGCTTGGCGGGACCCCAAGAGACCCAGTACTTC. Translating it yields CASSLAGPQETQYF. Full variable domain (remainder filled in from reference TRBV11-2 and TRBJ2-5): EAGVAQSPRYKIIEKRQSVAFWCNPISGHATLYWYQQILGQGPKLLIQFQNNGVVDDSQLPKDRFSAERLKGVDSTLKIQPAKLEDSAVYLCASSLAGPQETQYFGPGTRLLVL.

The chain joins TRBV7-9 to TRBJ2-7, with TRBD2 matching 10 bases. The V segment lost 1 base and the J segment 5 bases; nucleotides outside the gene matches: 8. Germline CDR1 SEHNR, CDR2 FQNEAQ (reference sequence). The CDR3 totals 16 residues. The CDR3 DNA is TGTGCCAGCAGCTTAGTGTCGGGACTAGCGTCTCACGAGCAGTACTTC. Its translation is CASSLVSGLASHEQYF.

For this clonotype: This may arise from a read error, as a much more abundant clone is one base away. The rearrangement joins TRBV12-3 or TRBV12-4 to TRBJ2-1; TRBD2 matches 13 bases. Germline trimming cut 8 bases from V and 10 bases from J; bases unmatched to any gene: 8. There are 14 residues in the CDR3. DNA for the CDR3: TGTGCCAGCGGACCACCGGGACTAGCGGGAGAGCAGTTCTTC. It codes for CASGPPGLAGEQFF.

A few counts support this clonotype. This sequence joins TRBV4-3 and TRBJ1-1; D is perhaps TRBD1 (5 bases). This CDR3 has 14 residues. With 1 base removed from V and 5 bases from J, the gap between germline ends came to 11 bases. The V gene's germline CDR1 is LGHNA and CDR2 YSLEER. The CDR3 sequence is CASSQARGETEAFF. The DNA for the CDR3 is TGCGCCAGCAGCCAAGCTAGGGGAGAGACTGAAGCTTTCTTT.

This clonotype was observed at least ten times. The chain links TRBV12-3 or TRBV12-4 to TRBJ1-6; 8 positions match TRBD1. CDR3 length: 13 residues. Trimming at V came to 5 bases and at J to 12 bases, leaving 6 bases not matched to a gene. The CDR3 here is CASSIGQGLPLHF. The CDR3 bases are TGTGCCAGCAGTATCGGACAGGGCCTACCCCTCCACTTT.

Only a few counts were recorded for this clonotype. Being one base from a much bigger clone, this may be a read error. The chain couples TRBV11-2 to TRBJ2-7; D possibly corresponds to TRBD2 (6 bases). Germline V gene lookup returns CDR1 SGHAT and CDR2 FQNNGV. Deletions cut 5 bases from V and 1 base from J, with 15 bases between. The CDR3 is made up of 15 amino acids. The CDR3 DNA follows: TGTGCCAGCAGCAATAGACGGGGAGGTTCCTACGAGCAGTACTTC. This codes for CASSNRRGGSYEQYF. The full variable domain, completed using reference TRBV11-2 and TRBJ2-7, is EAGVAQSPRYKIIEKRQSVAFWCNPISGHATLYWYQQILGQGPKLLIQFQNNGVVDDSQLPKDRFSAERLKGVDSTLKIQPAKLEDSAVYLCASSNRRGGSYEQYFGPGTRLTVT.

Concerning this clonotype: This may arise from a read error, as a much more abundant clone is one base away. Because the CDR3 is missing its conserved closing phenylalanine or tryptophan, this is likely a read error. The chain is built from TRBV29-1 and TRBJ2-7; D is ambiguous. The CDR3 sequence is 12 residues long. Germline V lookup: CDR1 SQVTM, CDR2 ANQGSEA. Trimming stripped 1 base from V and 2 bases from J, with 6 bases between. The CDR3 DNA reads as TGCAGCGTTGAAGTGGTGGCCTACGAGCAGTACTTA. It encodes CSVEVVAYEQYL.

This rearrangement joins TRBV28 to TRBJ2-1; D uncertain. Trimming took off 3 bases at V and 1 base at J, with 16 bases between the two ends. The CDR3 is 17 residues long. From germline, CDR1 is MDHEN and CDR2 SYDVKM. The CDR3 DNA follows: TGTGCCAGCAGTTTTGTTAGCAGGAGATCGTCCTACAATGAGCAGTTCTTC. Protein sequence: CASSFVSRRSSYNEQFF.

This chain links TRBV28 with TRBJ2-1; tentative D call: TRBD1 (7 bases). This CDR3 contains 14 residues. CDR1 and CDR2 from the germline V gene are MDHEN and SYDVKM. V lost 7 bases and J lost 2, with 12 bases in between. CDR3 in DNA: TGTGCCAGCACCCAGGGGGGACCCTACAATGAGCAGTTCTTC. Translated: CASTQGGPYNEQFF.

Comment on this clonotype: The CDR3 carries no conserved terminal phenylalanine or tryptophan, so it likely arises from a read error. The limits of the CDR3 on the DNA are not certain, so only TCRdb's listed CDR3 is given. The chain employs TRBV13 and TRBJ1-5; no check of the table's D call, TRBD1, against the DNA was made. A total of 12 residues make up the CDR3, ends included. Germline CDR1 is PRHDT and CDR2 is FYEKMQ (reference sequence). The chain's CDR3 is CASSFYPGPQHY.

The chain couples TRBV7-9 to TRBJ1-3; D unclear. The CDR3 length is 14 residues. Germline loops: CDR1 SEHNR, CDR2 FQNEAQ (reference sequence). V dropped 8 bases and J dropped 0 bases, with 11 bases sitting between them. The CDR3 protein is CASRALDSGNTIYF. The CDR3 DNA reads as TGTGCCAGCCGCGCACTGGACTCTGGAAACACCATATATTTT.

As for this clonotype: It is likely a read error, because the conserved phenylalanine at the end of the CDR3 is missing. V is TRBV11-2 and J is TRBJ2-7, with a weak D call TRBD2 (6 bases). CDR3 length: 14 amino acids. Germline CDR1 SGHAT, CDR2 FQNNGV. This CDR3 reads CASSYREQGYEQYS. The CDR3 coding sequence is TGCGCCAGCAGCTATCGGGAGCAGGGCTACGAGCAGTACTCC.